What follows are 25 T cell receptor beta chains derived from one specimen sequenced in a study of Ad26.COV2.S vaccination and SARS-CoV-2 variants. Clones were read by immunoSEQ multiplex PCR, and TCRdb kept only the in-frame ones, dropping some. The profile shows roughly 400,000 clones, roughly 91% of them singletons. Treatment here: about 20 received Ad26.COV2.S at low or high dose, single or two shots; roughly five received placebo; per-sample allocation not given. Vaccine and placebo recipients were sampled on day 63 after the first injection. Here the sequenced sample was peripheral blood, taken in a trial of Ad26.COV2.S vaccine versus placebo. The receptor set was obtained from a person between 18 and 59 years old who received the Ad26.COV2.S COVID-19 vaccine or a placebo.

J is TRBJ2-7 and V is TRBV6-5; 7 bases fit TRBD2. CDR3 length: 14 residues. CDR1 is MNHEY, CDR2 SVGAGI, per germline. V shed 6 bases, J shed 4 bases, and the junction held 9 bases outside the gene matches. Here the CDR3 reads CASSYLRERYEQYF. CDR3 sequence (DNA): TGTGCCAGCAGCTATCTGCGGGAGCGGTACGAGCAGTACTTC.

Only one count was recorded for this clone. The chain is built from TRBV5-5 and TRBJ1-3; D is possibly TRBD1 (5 bases). V dropped 2 bases and J dropped 2 bases, with 8 bases sitting between them. The CDR3 sequence is 14 residues long. Germline CDR1 and CDR2: SGHKS and YYEKEE (reference sequence). In nucleotides, the CDR3 is TGTGCCAGCAGCTTTGGGGCGCCTGGAAACACCATATATTTT. Translating it yields CASSFGAPGNTIYF. The whole variable domain, remainder taken from reference TRBV5-5 and TRBJ1-3, is DAGVTQSPTHLIKTRGQQVTLRCSPISGHKSVSWYQQVLGQGPQFIFQYYEKEERGRGNFPDRFSARQFPNYSSELNVNALLLGDSALYLCASSFGAPGNTIYFGEGSWLTVV.

The chain carries TRBV11-2 and TRBJ1-4, with 10 bases fitting TRBD1. The CDR3 runs to 18 residues. Germline loops: CDR1 SGHAT, CDR2 FQNNGV. The V gene end was trimmed by 2 bases and the J gene end by 8 bases; junction bases not matched to a gene: 14. This CDR3 is CASSLREGQGNSGEKLFF. The CDR3 DNA follows: TGTGCCAGCAGCTTAAGAGAGGGACAGGGGAATTCTGGAGAAAAACTGTTTTTT.

The gene calls are TRBV6-2 or TRBV6-3 and TRBJ2-3; 10 bases are a match to TRBD1. Germline trimming cut 4 bases from V and 2 bases from J; bases unmatched to any gene: 3. CDR3 length: 15 residues. Germline assignment: CDR1 MNHEY and CDR2 SVGEGT. The CDR3 spells CASSFGQGDTDTQYF. CDR3 nucleotides: TGTGCCAGCAGTTTCGGACAGGGGGACACAGATACGCAGTATTTT.

The chain uses TRBV20-1 and TRBJ2-7; D might be TRBD2 (5 bases). V lost 1 base to trimming and J lost 6 bases, with 7 bases between them. Germline CDR1 is DFQATT and CDR2 is SNEGSKA (reference sequence). This CDR3 is built from 11 residues. CDR3 sequence (DNA): TGCAGTGCTAGAGGGGAGCTCGAGCAGTACTTC. It specifies CSARGELEQYF.

The chain combines TRBV28 with TRBJ2-1; D gene uncertain. CDR3 size: 12 residues. Deletions cut 3 bases from V and 5 bases from J, with 5 bases between. The germline V gene has CDR1 MDHEN and CDR2 SYDVKM. For the CDR3, the DNA is TGTGCCAGCAGTTTTTCTGACAATGAGCAGTTCTTC. Amino acid sequence: CASSFSDNEQFF.

V usage is TRBV2 and J usage is TRBJ2-7; a possible D gene is TRBD1 (6 bases). The CDR3 runs to 18 residues. V lost 0 bases, J lost 0 bases, and 18 bases lay in between. Per the germline V gene, CDR1 is SNHLY and CDR2 is FYNNEI. CDR3 bases: TGTGCCAGCAGTGAAGCGCTTCAAGGGCCAGGGGTCTCCTACGAGCAGTACTTC. Protein sequence: CASSEALQGPGVSYEQYF.

The chain uses TRBV5-1 and TRBJ2-5, with 8 bases identical to TRBD1. After removal of 1 base from V and 5 bases from J, the junction contained 7 bases not matched to a gene. CDR1 and CDR2 (germline): SGHRS, YFSETQ. The CDR3 spans 15 residues. CDR3 sequence reads: CASSLTGGAMETQYF. CDR3 sequence (DNA): TGCGCCAGCAGCTTGACAGGGGGTGCGATGGAGACCCAGTACTTC.

This rearrangement joins TRBV28 to TRBJ1-4; D gene unclear. CDR1 and CDR2 from the germline V gene are MDHEN and SYDVKM. The CDR3 runs to 12 residues. The V end was cut by 5 bases, the J end by 7 bases, with 8 bases between. The CDR3 DNA follows: TGTGCCAGCAGTACTAGTAGTGAAAAACTGTTTTTT. This encodes CASSTSSEKLFF.

This clone was observed a handful of times. The chain combines TRBV4-2 with TRBJ2-2; the D gene is possibly TRBD1 (5 bases). Between the trimmed V and J ends, which lost 4 bases and 1 base, there was a span of 13 bases. Germline V gene sequence: CDR1 LGHNA, CDR2 YNFKEQ. The CDR3 loop spans 16 amino acids. The CDR3 nucleotides read TGTGCCAGCAGCCCCAAGCCCCAGGGGAACACCGGGGAGCTGTTTTTT. It is translated as CASSPKPQGNTGELFF.

This clone has a single count. The chain uses TRBV6-5 and TRBJ2-7, with 7 bases identical to TRBD1. The ends lost 10 bases at V and 0 bases at J; junction bases unmatched: 6. The CDR3 length is 13 residues. Germline CDR1 is MNHEY and CDR2 is SVGAGI. CDR3 DNA: TGTGCCACCAGGGGACAGAACTCCTACGAGCAGTACTTC. This codes for CATRGQNSYEQYF.

This clone was seen just once. This sequence joins TRBV6-1 and TRBJ1-2; possible D gene TRBD1, 5 bases. Germline CDR1 is MNHNS and CDR2 is SASEGT. The CDR3 covers 13 residues. Trimming took 1 base from V and 8 from J, leaving 11 bases between them. CDR3 sequence (DNA): TGTGCCAGCAGTGAAGATCAGGGAGCCGGCTACACCTTC. This sequence encodes CASSEDQGAGYTF.

This clone was seen a few times. The V call is TRBV7-9, the J call TRBJ2-5, with D possibly matching TRBD1 (6 bases). This CDR3 has 14 residues. Trimming took 5 bases from V and 5 from J, leaving 15 bases between them. Germline lookup yields CDR1 SEHNR and CDR2 FQNEAQ (reference sequence). CDR3 bases: TGTGCCAGCAGCAACCTACAGGGTCAGGAGACCCAGTACTTC. Protein sequence: CASSNLQGQETQYF.

The V gene is TRBV6-5, the J gene TRBJ2-7; D possibly corresponds to TRBD1 (5 bases). This CDR3 contains 13 residues. Trimming pared 3 bases from V and 2 bases from J, leaving 8 bases between. Germline CDR1 reads MNHEY; CDR2 reads SVGAGI. The chain's CDR3 is CASSYDSTYEQYF. Here the CDR3 DNA reads TGTGCCAGCAGTTATGACAGTACCTACGAGCAGTACTTC.

The V gene is TRBV3-1 (or the pseudogene TRBV3-2), the J gene TRBJ2-5; 11 bases match TRBD1. CDR3 length: 16 amino acids. In germline, CDR1 is LGHDT, CDR2 YNNKEL (reference sequence). Trimming at V came to 0 bases and at J to 4 bases, leaving 4 bases not matched to a gene. The CDR3 spells CASSQDAGQGGETQYF. The CDR3 coding sequence is TGTGCCAGCAGCCAAGACGCGGGACAGGGGGGAGAGACCCAGTACTTC.

The chain employs TRBV7-8 and TRBJ2-6; 7 bases are a match to TRBD1. V lost 1 base to trimming and J lost 2 bases; unmatched junction nucleotides: 8. Germline-derived CDR1 and CDR2 are SGHVS and FQNEAQ. This CDR3 is 18 amino acids long. The CDR3 here is CASSLEQRDRAGANVLTF. For the CDR3, the DNA is TGTGCCAGCAGCTTAGAACAGCGAGACAGGGCTGGGGCCAACGTCCTGACTTTC. The variable domain in full, with the rest retrieved from reference TRBV7-8 and TRBJ2-6, is GAGVSQSPRYKVAKRGQDVALRCDPISGHVSLFWYQQALGQGPEFLTYFQNEAQLDKSGLPSDRFFAERPEGSVSTLKIQRTQQEDSAVYLCASSLEQRDRAGANVLTFGAGSRLTVL.

This clone turned up a few times. Other DNA sequences in this specimen translate into the identical CDR3. This CDR3 reads CASSLNTGELFF. CDR3 DNA sequence: TGTGCCAGCAGTCTAAACACCGGGGAGCTGTTTTTT. J is TRBJ2-2 and V is TRBV12-3 or TRBV12-4; D remains unclear. The V gene lost 5 bases and the J gene lost 2 bases, with 3 bases spanning the gap. The CDR3 spans 12 residues.

Details on this clone: Additional DNA sequences in this sample encode the identical CDR3. The V call is TRBV28, the J call TRBJ2-7, with 10 bases that match TRBD1. CDR1 and CDR2 from the germline V gene are MDHEN and SYDVKM. The CDR3 runs to 14 residues. Trimming cost V 7 bases and J 2 bases; bases outside gene matches: 5. The chain's CDR3 is CASTPGTGAYEQYF. CDR3 in DNA: TGTGCCAGCACCCCTGGGACAGGGGCCTACGAGCAGTACTTC.

The rearrangement joins TRBV10-3 to TRBJ2-1, with D tentatively TRBD1 or TRBD2 (6 bases each). The germline V and J ends were trimmed by 2 bases and 7 bases, with 18 bases remaining between them. The CDR3 is 16 amino acids. Germline assignment: CDR1 ENHRY and CDR2 SYGVKD. CDR3 sequence (DNA): TGTGCCATCAGTGAGACGGACAGCCCTGCGGGGAATGAGCAGTTCTTC. Translation gives CAISETDSPAGNEQFF.

This clone was seen only a few times. V and J are TRBV19 and TRBJ1-1; D not resolved. This CDR3 has 12 amino acids. Trimming pared 7 bases from V and 4 bases from J, leaving 10 bases between. The germline V gene encodes CDR1 LNHDA and CDR2 SQIVND (reference sequence). CDR3 in DNA: TGTGCCAGTACGACCTGGAGCACTGAAGCTTTCTTT. Translating it yields CASTTWSTEAFF.

The CDR3 is CASTTGTGNTEAFF. The DNA for the CDR3 is TGTGCCAGCACAACCGGGACGGGGAACACTGAAGCTTTCTTT. The gene calls are TRBV28 and TRBJ1-1; D perhaps matches TRBD1 (5 bases). The germline V gene has CDR1 MDHEN and CDR2 SYDVKM. This CDR3 region has 14 residues. Trimming took 7 bases from V and 1 from J, leaving 13 bases between them.

The chain combines TRBV5-4 with TRBJ2-7, with D possibly matching TRBD2 (6 bases). The CDR3 spans 13 residues. V was trimmed by 6 bases and J by 7 bases, leaving 17 bases between them. Germline CDR1 is SGHNT and CDR2 is YYREEE (reference sequence). CDR3 sequence (DNA): TGTGCCAGCAAGCCGGGGCCCCGGGAGGAGCAGTACTTC. It translates to CASKPGPREEQYF.

The genes are TRBV7-9 and TRBJ1-4, with D possibly matching TRBD1 (5 bases). With 5 bases removed from V and 7 bases from J, the gap between germline ends came to 14 bases. The CDR3 covers 14 residues. Germline assignment: CDR1 SEHNR and CDR2 FQNEAQ (reference sequence). CDR3 sequence: CASSPPGGREKLFF. The CDR3 DNA reads as TGTGCCAGCAGCCCCCCCGGGGGACGTGAAAAACTGTTTTTT.

The CDR3 region is CASSLRTGVRPGELFF. For the CDR3, the DNA is TGTGCCAGCAGCTTAAGAACGGGAGTACGTCCCGGGGAGCTGTTTTTT. The chain employs TRBV11-3 and TRBJ2-2; D may be TRBD2 (6 bases). Germline V lookup: CDR1 SGHNT, CDR2 YENEEA. Trimming removed 2 bases at V and 6 bases at J, with 16 bases between. The CDR3 runs to 16 residues.

The table lists this clone with a count of one. V gene TRBV28 combines with J gene TRBJ2-3; D may be TRBD1 or TRBD2 (6 bases each). Germline V CDR1 and CDR2: MDHEN, SYDVKM. The CDR3 has 16 residues. Trimming left V 6 bases short and J 0 bases short, with 16 bases between. The CDR3 spells CASRPLGGGSTDTQYF. The CDR3 DNA sequence: TGTGCCAGCAGACCCTTGGGGGGCGGGAGCACAGATACGCAGTATTTT.